The 4 T cell receptor beta chains below come from one sample, sequenced in a study of cytomegalovirus exposure and HLA in healthy donors. PCR was performed using 60 Vbeta and 13 Jbeta primers. Sequencing used immunoSEQ multiplex PCR; TCRdb keeps in-frame clones, though not all of them. This repertoire includes approximately 45,000 clones. Sequencing was performed on PBMCs. The source is a male donor in good health and CMV-seronegative.

The chain couples TRBV9 to TRBJ2-1, with 8 bases lining up with TRBD2. CDR1 is SGDLS, CDR2 YYNGEE, per germline. There are 15 residues in the CDR3. The V and J ends lost 2 bases and 7 bases, in that order; junction bases with no gene match: 8. Here the CDR3 reads CASSVTGTSRNEQFF. Written as DNA, the CDR3 is TGTGCCAGCAGCGTGACCGGGACTAGTCGTAATGAGCAGTTCTTC.

The V call is TRBV18, the J call TRBJ2-1, with 11 positions matching TRBD2. V was clipped by 4 bases and J by 6 bases; unmatched bases: 5. Per the germline V gene, CDR1 is KGHSH and CDR2 is LQKENI. The CDR3 totals 15 residues. The CDR3 nucleotides read TGTGCCAGCTCACTGCTAGCGGGAGGCTTCAATGAGCAGTTCTTC. Translation gives CASSLLAGGFNEQFF.

The chain uses TRBV14 and TRBJ2-1; 9 nucleotides match TRBD2. The V gene end was trimmed by 4 bases and the J gene end by 3 bases; junction bases not matched to a gene: 10. Germline values: CDR1 SGHDN, CDR2 FVKESK. This CDR3 has 17 residues. The chain's CDR3 is CASSRRGTSRDYNEQFF. CDR3 DNA sequence: TGTGCCAGCAGCCGACGGGGGACTAGCCGCGACTACAATGAGCAGTTCTTC.

The V and J genes are TRBV30 and TRBJ2-7; a possible D gene is TRBD2 (6 bases). The length of the CDR3 is 14 residues. Germline loops: CDR1 GTSNPN, CDR2 SVGIG (reference sequence). The V gene lost 0 bases and the J gene lost 2 bases, with 11 bases spanning the gap. CDR3 residues: CAWSVSGVPYEQYF. Written as DNA, the CDR3 is TGTGCCTGGAGTGTATCGGGGGTCCCCTACGAGCAGTACTTC.